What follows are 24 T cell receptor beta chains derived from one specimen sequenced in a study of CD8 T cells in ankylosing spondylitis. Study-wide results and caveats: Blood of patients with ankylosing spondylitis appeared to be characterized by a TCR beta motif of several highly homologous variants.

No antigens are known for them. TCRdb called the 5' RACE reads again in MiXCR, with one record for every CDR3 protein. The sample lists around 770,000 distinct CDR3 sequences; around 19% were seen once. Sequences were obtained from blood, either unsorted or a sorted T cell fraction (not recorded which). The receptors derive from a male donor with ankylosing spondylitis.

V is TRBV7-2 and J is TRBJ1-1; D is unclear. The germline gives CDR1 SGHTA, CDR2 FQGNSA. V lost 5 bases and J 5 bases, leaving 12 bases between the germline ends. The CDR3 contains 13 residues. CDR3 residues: CASSRMSETEAFF. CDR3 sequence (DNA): TGTGCCAGCAGCCGAATGTCAGAGACTGAAGCTTTCTTT.

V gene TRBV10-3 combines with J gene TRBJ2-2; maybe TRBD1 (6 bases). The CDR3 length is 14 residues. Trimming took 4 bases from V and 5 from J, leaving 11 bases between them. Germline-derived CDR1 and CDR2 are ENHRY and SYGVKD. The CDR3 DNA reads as TGTGCCATCAGTGTGGCAGGGGCTACCGGGGAGCTGTTTTTT. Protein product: CAISVAGATGELFF.

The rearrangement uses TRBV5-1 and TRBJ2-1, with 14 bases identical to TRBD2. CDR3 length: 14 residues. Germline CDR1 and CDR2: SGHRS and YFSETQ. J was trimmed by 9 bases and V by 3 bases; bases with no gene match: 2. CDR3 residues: CASSWTSGGSEQFF. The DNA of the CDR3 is TGCGCCAGCAGCTGGACTAGCGGGGGGTCTGAGCAGTTCTTC.

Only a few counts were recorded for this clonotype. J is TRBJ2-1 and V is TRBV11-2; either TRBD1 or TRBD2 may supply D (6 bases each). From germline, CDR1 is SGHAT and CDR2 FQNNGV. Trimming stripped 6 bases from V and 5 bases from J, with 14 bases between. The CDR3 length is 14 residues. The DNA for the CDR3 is TGTGCCAGCAGGTCGGGGGCAGATCACAATGAGCAGTTCTTC. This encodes CASRSGADHNEQFF. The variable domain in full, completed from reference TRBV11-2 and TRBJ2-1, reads EAGVAQSPRYKIIEKRQSVAFWCNPISGHATLYWYQQILGQGPKLLIQFQNNGVVDDSQLPKDRFSAERLKGVDSTLKIQPAKLEDSAVYLCASRSGADHNEQFFGPGTRLTVL.

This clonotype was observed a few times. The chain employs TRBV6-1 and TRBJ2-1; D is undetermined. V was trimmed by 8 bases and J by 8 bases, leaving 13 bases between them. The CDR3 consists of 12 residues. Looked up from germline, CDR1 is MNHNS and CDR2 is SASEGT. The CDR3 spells CASRWVGDEQFF. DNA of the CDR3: TGTGCCAGCCGCTGGGTAGGCGATGAGCAGTTCTTC.

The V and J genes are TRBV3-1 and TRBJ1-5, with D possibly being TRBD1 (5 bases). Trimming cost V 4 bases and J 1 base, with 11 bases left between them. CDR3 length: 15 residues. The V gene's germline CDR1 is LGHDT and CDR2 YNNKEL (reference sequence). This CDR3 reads CASSPTGLSNQPQHF. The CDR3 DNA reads TGTGCCAGCAGCCCGACGGGACTGAGCAATCAGCCCCAGCATTTT.

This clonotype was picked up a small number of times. The CDR3 region has the DNA TGTGCCAGCAGCTTCTACAGGGCTCCCGAGCAGTACTTC. As protein: CASSFYRAPEQYF. The genes are TRBV5-6 and TRBJ2-7; D might be TRBD1 (6 bases). This CDR3 has 13 residues. Between the trimmed V and J ends, which lost 2 bases and 6 bases, there was a span of 12 bases. CDR1 is SGHDT and CDR2 is YYEEEE in the germline V gene. The full variable domain, with the rest looked up from reference TRBV5-6 and TRBJ2-7, is DAGVTQSPTHLIKTRGQQVTLRCSPKSGHDTVSWYQQALGQGPQFIFQYYEEEERQRGNFPDRFSGHQFPNYSSELNVNALLLGDSALYLCASSFYRAPEQYFGPGTRLTVT.

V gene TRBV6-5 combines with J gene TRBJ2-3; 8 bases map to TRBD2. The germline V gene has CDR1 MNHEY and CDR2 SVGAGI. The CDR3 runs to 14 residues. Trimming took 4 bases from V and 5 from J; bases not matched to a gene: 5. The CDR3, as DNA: TGTGCCAGCAGTTTTAGCGGGAAGATAGATACGCAGTATTTT. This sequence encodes CASSFSGKIDTQYF.

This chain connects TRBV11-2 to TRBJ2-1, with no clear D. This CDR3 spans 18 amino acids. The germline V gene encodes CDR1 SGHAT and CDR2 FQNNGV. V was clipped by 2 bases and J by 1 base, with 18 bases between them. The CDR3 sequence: CASSLYAPTQRSYNEQFF. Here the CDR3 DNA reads TGTGCCAGCAGCTTATACGCTCCGACACAAAGGTCCTACAATGAGCAGTTCTTC.

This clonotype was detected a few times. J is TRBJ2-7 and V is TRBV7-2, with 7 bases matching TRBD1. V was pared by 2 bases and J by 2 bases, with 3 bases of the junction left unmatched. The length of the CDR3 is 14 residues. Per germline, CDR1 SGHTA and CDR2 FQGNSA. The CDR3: CASSLNRGPYEQYF. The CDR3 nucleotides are TGTGCCAGCAGCTTAAACAGGGGTCCCTACGAGCAGTACTTC.

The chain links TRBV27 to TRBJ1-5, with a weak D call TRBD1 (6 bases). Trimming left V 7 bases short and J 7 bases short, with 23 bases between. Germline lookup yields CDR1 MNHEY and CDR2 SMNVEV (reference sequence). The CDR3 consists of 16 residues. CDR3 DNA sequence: TGTGCCAGCAATCTCCTGCTACAGGGTGTCGAGCAGCCCCAGCATTTT. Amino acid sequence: CASNLLLQGVEQPQHF.

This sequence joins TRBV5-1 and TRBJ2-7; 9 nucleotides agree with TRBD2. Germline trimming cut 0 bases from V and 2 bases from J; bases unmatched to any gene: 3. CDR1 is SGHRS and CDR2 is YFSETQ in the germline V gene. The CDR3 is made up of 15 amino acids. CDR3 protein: CASSLDSGRTYEQYF. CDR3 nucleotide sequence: TGCGCCAGCAGCTTGGATAGCGGGAGAACCTACGAGCAGTACTTC.

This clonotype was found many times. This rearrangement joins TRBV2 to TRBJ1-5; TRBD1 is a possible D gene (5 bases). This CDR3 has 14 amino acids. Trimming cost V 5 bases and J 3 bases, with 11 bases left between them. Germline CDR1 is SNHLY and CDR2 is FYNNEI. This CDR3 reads CASSNAGPNQPQHF. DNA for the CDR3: TGTGCCAGCAGTAATGCAGGGCCCAATCAGCCCCAGCATTTT.

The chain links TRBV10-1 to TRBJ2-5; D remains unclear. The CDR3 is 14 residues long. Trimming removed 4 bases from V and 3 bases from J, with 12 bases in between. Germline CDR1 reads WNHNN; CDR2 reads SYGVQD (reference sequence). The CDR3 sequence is CASSGGRNEETQYF. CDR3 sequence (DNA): TGCGCCAGCAGTGGCGGACGTAACGAAGAGACCCAGTACTTC.

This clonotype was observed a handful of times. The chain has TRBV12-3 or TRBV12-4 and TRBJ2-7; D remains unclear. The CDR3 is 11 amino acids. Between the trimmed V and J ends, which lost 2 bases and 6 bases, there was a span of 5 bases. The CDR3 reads CASSLYSEQYF. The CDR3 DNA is TGTGCCAGCAGTTTATACTCCGAGCAGTACTTC.

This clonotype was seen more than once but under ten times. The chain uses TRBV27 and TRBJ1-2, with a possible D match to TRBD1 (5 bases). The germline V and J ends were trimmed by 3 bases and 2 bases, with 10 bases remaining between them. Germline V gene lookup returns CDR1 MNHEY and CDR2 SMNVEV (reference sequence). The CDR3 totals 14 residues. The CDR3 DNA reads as TGTGCCAGCAGTTTGAGCAGGGTCAACTATGGCTACACCTTC. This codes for CASSLSRVNYGYTF.

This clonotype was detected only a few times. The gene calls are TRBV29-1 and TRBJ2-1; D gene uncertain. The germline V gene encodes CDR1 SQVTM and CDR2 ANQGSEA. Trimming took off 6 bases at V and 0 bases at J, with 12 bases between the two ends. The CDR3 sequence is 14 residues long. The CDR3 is CSVPAQTSYNEQFF. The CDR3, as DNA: TGCAGCGTCCCCGCGCAGACCTCCTACAATGAGCAGTTCTTC.

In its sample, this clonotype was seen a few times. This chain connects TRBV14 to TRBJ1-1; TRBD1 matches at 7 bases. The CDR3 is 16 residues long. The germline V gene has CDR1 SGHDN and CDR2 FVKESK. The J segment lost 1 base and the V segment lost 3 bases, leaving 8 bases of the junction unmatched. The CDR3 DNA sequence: TGTGCCAGCAGCCACAGGACCGGGACAGAGAACACTGAAGCTTTCTTT. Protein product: CASSHRTGTENTEAFF. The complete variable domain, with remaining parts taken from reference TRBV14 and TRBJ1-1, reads EAGVTQFPSHSVIEKGQTVTLRCDPISGHDNLYWYRRVMGKEIKFLLHFVKESKQDESGMPNNRFLAERTGGTYSTLKVQPAELEDSGVYFCASSHRTGTENTEAFFGQGTRLTVV.

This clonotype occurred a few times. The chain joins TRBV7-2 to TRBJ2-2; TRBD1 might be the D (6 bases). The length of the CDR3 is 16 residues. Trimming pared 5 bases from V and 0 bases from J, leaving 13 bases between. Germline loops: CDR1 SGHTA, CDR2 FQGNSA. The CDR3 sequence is CASSTQGRTNTGELFF. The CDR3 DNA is TGTGCCAGCAGCACCCAGGGGCGGACGAACACCGGGGAGCTGTTTTTT.

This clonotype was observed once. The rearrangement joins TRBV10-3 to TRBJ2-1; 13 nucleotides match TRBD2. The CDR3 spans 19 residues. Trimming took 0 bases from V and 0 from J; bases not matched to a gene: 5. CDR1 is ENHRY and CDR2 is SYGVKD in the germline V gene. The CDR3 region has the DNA TGTGCCATCAGTGAGTCGCTACTAGCGGGGGGGCGCTCCTACAATGAGCAGTTCTTC. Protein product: CAISESLLAGGRSYNEQFF.

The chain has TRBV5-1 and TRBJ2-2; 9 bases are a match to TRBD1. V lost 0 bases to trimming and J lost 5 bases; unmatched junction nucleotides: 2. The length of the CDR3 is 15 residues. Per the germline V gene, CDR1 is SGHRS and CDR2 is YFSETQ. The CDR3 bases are TGCGCCAGCAGCTTGGACAGGGGGCGGACCGGGGAGCTGTTTTTT. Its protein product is CASSLDRGRTGELFF.

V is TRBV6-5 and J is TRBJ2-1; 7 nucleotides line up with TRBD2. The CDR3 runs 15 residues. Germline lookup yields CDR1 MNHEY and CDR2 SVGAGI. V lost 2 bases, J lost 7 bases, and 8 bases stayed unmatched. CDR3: CASSYPGGSKNEQFF. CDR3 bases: TGTGCCAGCAGTTACCCGGGGGGTAGCAAGAATGAGCAGTTCTTC.

For the CDR3, the DNA is TGCAGCACAGGGTCTCCCTATGGCTACACCTTC. Translating gives CSTGSPYGYTF. This rearrangement joins TRBV20-1 to TRBJ1-2; D perhaps matches TRBD1 (6 bases). The germline CDR1 and CDR2 sequences are DFQATT and SNEGSKA (reference sequence). The CDR3 is 11 amino acids.

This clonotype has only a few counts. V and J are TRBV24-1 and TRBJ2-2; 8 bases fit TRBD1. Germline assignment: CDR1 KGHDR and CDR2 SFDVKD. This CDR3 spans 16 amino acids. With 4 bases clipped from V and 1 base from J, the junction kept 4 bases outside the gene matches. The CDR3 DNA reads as TGTGCCACCAGTGACCACGGACAGGGGAACACCGGGGAGCTGTTTTTT. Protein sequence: CATSDHGQGNTGELFF.